These 17 T cell receptor beta chains share one sample of origin, sequenced in a study of blood T cell repertoires in COVID-19 (dated by TCRdb to the early 2020s). Libraries were constructed by the immunoSEQ multiplex PCR assay. In TCRdb, the immuneACCESS table is reduced to in-frame sequences with V and J assigned. These tables do not hold every clone; where another copy was compared, an unresolved V gene accounts for under half, and the others remain unexplained. Within this sample are tens of thousands of clones, with 80% of them counted one time only. The ten largest clones take up approximately 4.6% of the sample. Sequencing was carried out using peripheral blood. These receptors were taken from a woman aged 65 to 85 with acute or convalescent COVID-19.

Written as DNA, the CDR3 is TGTGCCAGCAGCCAAAACCCTAGCGGAAGCTACGAGCAGTACTTC. Translating gives CASSQNPSGSYEQYF. The chain employs TRBV3-1 (or the pseudogene TRBV3-2) and TRBJ2-7; 7 positions agree with TRBD2. The CDR3 loop spans 15 amino acids. V was pared by 2 bases and J by 3 bases, with 7 bases of the junction left unmatched. Germline V gene lookup returns CDR1 LGHDT and CDR2 YNNKEL (reference sequence).

The chain combines TRBV28 with TRBJ1-1, with TRBD1 identical over 8 bases. The CDR3 is 14 amino acids. The junction had 5 bases not matched to a gene; V was cut back by 4 bases and J by 4 bases. Germline CDR1 MDHEN, CDR2 SYDVKM. The CDR3 coding sequence is TGTGCCAGCAGTTCAGGACAGGGCCCCACTGAAGCTTTCTTT. It is translated as CASSSGQGPTEAFF.

V usage is TRBV27 and J usage is TRBJ2-7, with 7 bases that match TRBD2. The junction had 11 bases not matched to a gene; V was cut back by 5 bases and J by 7 bases. Germline V gene lookup returns CDR1 MNHEY and CDR2 SMNVEV (reference sequence). The length of the CDR3 is 14 residues. DNA for the CDR3: TGTGCCAGCAGTCACACTTTTTTGGGGGGGGAGCAGTACTTC. Its protein is CASSHTFLGGEQYF.

The V gene is TRBV5-4, the J gene TRBJ1-2, with 7 positions matching TRBD1. V was pared by 4 bases and J by 13 bases, with 13 bases of the junction left unmatched. This CDR3 has 13 residues. Germline CDR1 is SGHNT and CDR2 is YYREEE (reference sequence). In DNA, the CDR3 is TGTGCCAGCAGCATTCCGACCGACAGGGCTTGCACCTTC. This encodes CASSIPTDRACTF. The full variable domain, completed using reference TRBV5-4 and TRBJ1-2, is ETGVTQSPTHLIKTRGQQVTLRCSSQSGHNTVSWYQQALGQGPQFIFQYYREEENGRGNFPPRFSGLQFPNYSSELNVNALELDDSALYLCASSIPTDRACTFGSGTRLTVV.

V gene TRBV18 combines with J gene TRBJ2-1, with 9 positions matching TRBD1. Germline V CDR1 and CDR2: KGHSH, LQKENI. J was trimmed by 3 bases and V by 4 bases; bases with no gene match: 7. This CDR3 is built from 16 residues. The CDR3 region is CASSRDRGANYNEQFF. The DNA of the CDR3 is TGTGCCAGCTCACGTGACAGGGGGGCAAACTACAATGAGCAGTTCTTC.

V gene TRBV12-3 or TRBV12-4 combines with J gene TRBJ1-4; tentatively, D is TRBD1 (5 bases). The CDR3 sequence is 11 residues long. V was pared by 3 bases and J by 15 bases, with 11 bases between. The CDR3 region is CASSFGRDVFF. In DNA, the CDR3 is TGTGCCAGCAGTTTTGGCAGGGATGTGTTTTTT.

V and J are TRBV9 and TRBJ1-2, with 7 nucleotides matching TRBD1. CDR3 size: 13 residues. The V and J ends lost 8 bases and 8 bases, in that order; junction bases with no gene match: 12. Looked up from germline, CDR1 is SGDLS and CDR2 is YYNGEE. Here the CDR3 DNA reads TGTGCCAGTGGACAGACGAGGGGGCGAGGCTACACCTTC. This translates into CASGQTRGRGYTF.

This clone appeared a few times. V usage is TRBV6-6 and J usage is TRBJ2-7, with a weak D call TRBD1 (6 bases). With 0 bases removed from V and 2 bases from J, the gap between germline ends came to 14 bases. The CDR3 length is 16 residues. Per germline, CDR1 MNHNY and CDR2 SVGAGI (reference sequence). The CDR3 loop reads CASSYSLRTDPYEQYF. DNA of the CDR3: TGTGCCAGCAGTTACTCTTTGAGGACAGACCCCTACGAGCAGTACTTC.

The rearrangement uses TRBV4-2 and TRBJ2-3; D may be TRBD2 (6 bases). The CDR3 has 16 residues. Trimming stripped 2 bases from V and 0 bases from J, with 12 bases between. Germline V gene sequence: CDR1 LGHNA, CDR2 YNFKEQ. DNA for the CDR3: TGTGCCAGCAGCCAAAGTAAGCGGGCGAGCACAGATACGCAGTATTTT. Encoded protein: CASSQSKRASTDTQYF.

The CDR3 DNA is TGTGCCAGCAGCACCAGGGGGCGAGTCACTGAAGCTTTCTTT. It codes for CASSTRGRVTEAFF. The chain has TRBV7-2 and TRBJ1-1, with 8 bases lining up with TRBD1. Per germline, CDR1 SGHTA and CDR2 FQGNSA. This CDR3 has 14 amino acids. V dropped 5 bases and J dropped 4; count of bases not matched to a gene: 6.

V is TRBV25-1 and J is TRBJ2-1, with TRBD2 matching 9 bases. The CDR3 runs to 16 residues. V shed 6 bases and J 9 bases; nucleotides not matched to a gene: 15. Germline V CDR1 and CDR2: MGHDK, SYGVNS. This chain's CDR3 is CASRDPGRGGFGEQFF. In nucleotides, the CDR3 is TGTGCCAGCAGGGACCCTGGGCGGGGGGGATTCGGTGAGCAGTTCTTC.

The sample holds one count of this clone. The chain couples TRBV27 to TRBJ2-1, with 12 nucleotides matching TRBD2. After removal of 3 bases from V and 4 bases from J, the junction contained 1 base not matched to a gene. The CDR3 covers 15 residues. The germline CDR1 and CDR2 sequences are MNHEY and SMNVEV (reference sequence). CDR3 in amino acids: CASSLTSGGYNEQFF. CDR3 nucleotide sequence: TGTGCCAGCAGTTTGACTAGCGGGGGATACAATGAGCAGTTCTTC.

This clone has just a few counts. V is TRBV6-6 and J is TRBJ2-1; 9 nucleotides agree with TRBD2. Trimming at V came to 6 bases and at J to 12 bases, leaving 15 bases not matched to a gene. Looked up from germline, CDR1 is MNHNY and CDR2 is SVGAGI (reference sequence). The CDR3 totals 15 residues. In nucleotides, the CDR3 is TGTGCCAGCAGCGCCTCAGCGGGGGGCTATGAAAGGCAGTTCTTC. Translation gives CASSASAGGYERQFF.

V and J are TRBV27 and TRBJ1-6, with D possibly matching TRBD1 (6 bases). This CDR3 has 16 amino acids. The V gene's germline CDR1 is MNHEY and CDR2 SMNVEV (reference sequence). V lost 5 bases to trimming and J lost 7 bases, with 18 bases between them. This chain's CDR3 is CASSDLQGKRNSPLHF. The CDR3 coding sequence is TGTGCCAGCAGTGACCTGCAGGGGAAAAGGAATTCACCCCTCCACTTT.

The V call is TRBV5-4, the J call TRBJ2-7; D is possibly TRBD2 (5 bases). V lost 4 bases, J lost 1 base, and 9 bases lay in between. Germline V gene sequence: CDR1 SGHNT, CDR2 YYREEE (reference sequence). The CDR3 extends over 13 amino acids. DNA for the CDR3: TGTGCCAGCAGCGACTACGGTTCCTACGAGCAGTACTTC. Protein sequence: CASSDYGSYEQYF. The full variable domain, in which reference TRBV5-4 and TRBJ2-7 provide the parts outside the CDR3, is ETGVTQSPTHLIKTRGQQVTLRCSSQSGHNTVSWYQQALGQGPQFIFQYYREEENGRGNFPPRFSGLQFPNYSSELNVNALELDDSALYLCASSDYGSYEQYFGPGTRLTVT.

The genes are TRBV7-2 and TRBJ1-4, with TRBD1 matching over 7 bases. V trimming: 3 bases; J trimming: 0 bases; junction bases outside the gene matches: 4. Per germline, CDR1 SGHTA and CDR2 FQGNSA. The CDR3 loop spans 16 amino acids. As DNA, the CDR3 is TGTGCCAGCAGCTTTCGACAGGGAACAACTAATGAAAAACTGTTTTTT. Protein product: CASSFRQGTTNEKLFF.

The rearrangement links TRBV6-2 or TRBV6-3 to TRBJ2-2, with unresolved D. Trimming stripped 1 base from V and 6 bases from J, with 6 bases between. From germline, CDR1 is MNHEY and CDR2 SVGEGT. The CDR3 has 13 residues. The CDR3 nucleotides read TGTGCCAGCAGTTACTTTGGCCCCGGGGAGCTGTTTTTT. Its translation is CASSYFGPGELFF.